This T cell receptor (beta chain) stems from a study of blood T cell repertoires in COVID-19. Study summary: Specimens from acute and convalescent COVID-19 originated in the United States, Italy and Spain. PBMCs, B-cell-depleted T cells, or T cells provided the cDNA or gDNA that made up the material.

In the authors' workflow: For nucleated cells, counts were estimated from reference gene primer amplification. Method: immunoSEQ multiplex PCR; TCRdb's copy keeps in-frame clones and lacks some. V and J calls and clone size are copied from that table; D and trimming were computed from the DNA. The sample records about 120,000 clones, around 89% being singletons. Germline V gene data show CDR1 as SEHNR and CDR2 as FQNEAQ (reference sequence). V was trimmed by 4 bases and J by 7 bases, leaving 11 bases between them. The CDR3 is 14 amino acids. The chain has TRBV7-9 and TRBJ1-6; D is perhaps TRBD1 (6 bases). This receptor was obtained from a human donor with acute or convalescent COVID-19. The donor label of this sample is uncertain. Sequencing was carried out using peripheral blood. Here the CDR3 DNA reads TGTGCCAGCAGCTCCGGACAGATCAATTCACCCCTCCACTTT. Translated: CASSSGQINSPLHF. Supplemented by reference TRBV7-9 and TRBJ1-6, the full variable domain reads DTGVSQNPRHKITKRGQNVTFRCDPISEHNRLYWYRQTLGQGPEFLTYFQNEAQLEKSRLLSDRFSAERPKGSFSTLEIQRTEQGDSAMYLCASSSGQINSPLHFGNGTRLTVT.